The subject of this entry is one T cell receptor (beta chain). This table comes from immunoSEQ multiplex PCR, and its TCRdb copy is limited to in-frame clones, with some not included. The table lists 200,000 to 300,000 clones, more than 70% of them singletons. Cohorts were based on clinical histories the participants reported. This CDR3 has 14 residues. CDR1 is LGHNA, CDR2 YSLEER, per germline. With V trimmed by 5 bases and J by 5 bases, 8 bases remained unmatched. This sample stems from a study of blood T cell repertoires in COVID-19. Sequenced input: PBMCs or T cells enriched from blood (not recorded which). The chain carries TRBV4-3 and TRBJ1-1; TRBD1 matches 7 bases. The TCR originated in a woman aged 40-49 years with acute COVID-19. The chain's CDR3 is CASSVTGFVTEAFF. The CDR3, as DNA: TGCGCCAGCAGCGTGACAGGGTTCGTAACTGAAGCTTTCTTT.